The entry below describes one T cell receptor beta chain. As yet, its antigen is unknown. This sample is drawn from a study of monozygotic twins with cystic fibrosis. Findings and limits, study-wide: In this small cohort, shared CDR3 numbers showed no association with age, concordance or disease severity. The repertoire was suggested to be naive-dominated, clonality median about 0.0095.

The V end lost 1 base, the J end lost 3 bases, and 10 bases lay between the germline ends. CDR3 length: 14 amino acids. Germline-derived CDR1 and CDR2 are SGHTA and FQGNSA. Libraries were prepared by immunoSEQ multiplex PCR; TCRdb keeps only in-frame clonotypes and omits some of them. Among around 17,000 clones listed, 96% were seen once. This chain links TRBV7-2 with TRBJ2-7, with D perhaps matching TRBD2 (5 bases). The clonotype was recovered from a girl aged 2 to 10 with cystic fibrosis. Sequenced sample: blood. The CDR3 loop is CASSLGSGNYEQYF. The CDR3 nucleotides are TGTGCCAGCAGCTTAGGGTCCGGGAACTACGAGCAGTACTTC.